Sequencing of this TCR beta chain was carried out in a study of cytomegalovirus exposure and HLA in healthy donors. The CDR3 runs to 16 residues. After removal of 3 bases from V and 4 bases from J, the junction contained 7 bases not matched to a gene. CDR1 and CDR2 from the germline V gene are SGHTA and FQGTGA. PCR was performed using 60 Vbeta and 13 Jbeta primers. The data were produced by immunoSEQ multiplex PCR, yet TCRdb's version contains in-frame clones alone and is incomplete. This sample carries about 210,000 clones, approximately 77% of them seen once, and the ten largest clones take 3.4%. The material sequenced was PBMCs. The TCR was taken from a man in his forties in good health and CMV-seropositive. The V gene is TRBV7-3, the J gene TRBJ2-2; 8 bases fit TRBD2. The CDR3 sequence: CASSFTSGGGTGELFF. The CDR3 region has the DNA TGTGCCAGCAGCTTCACGAGCGGGGGAGGCACCGGGGAGCTGTTTTTT. Looking up the rest from reference TRBV7-3 and TRBJ2-2 gives the full variable domain: GAGVSQTPSNKVTEKGKYVELRCDPISGHTALYWYRQSLGQGPEFLIYFQGTGAADDSGLPNDRFFAVRPEGSVSTLKIQRTERGDSAVYLCASSFTSGGGTGELFFGEGSRLTVL.